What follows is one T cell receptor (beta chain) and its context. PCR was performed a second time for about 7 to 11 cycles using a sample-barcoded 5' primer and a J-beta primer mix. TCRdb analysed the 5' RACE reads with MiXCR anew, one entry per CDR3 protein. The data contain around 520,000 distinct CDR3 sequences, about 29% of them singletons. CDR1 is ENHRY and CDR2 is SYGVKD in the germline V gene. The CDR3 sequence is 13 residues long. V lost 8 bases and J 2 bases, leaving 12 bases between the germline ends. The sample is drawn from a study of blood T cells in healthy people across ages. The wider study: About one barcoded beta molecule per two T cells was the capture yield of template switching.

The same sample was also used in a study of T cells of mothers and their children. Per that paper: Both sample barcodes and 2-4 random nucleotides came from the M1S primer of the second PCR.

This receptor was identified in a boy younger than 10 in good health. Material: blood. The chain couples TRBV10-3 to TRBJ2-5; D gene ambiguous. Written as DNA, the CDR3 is TGTGCCATCTCCCAGGAGAGACAAGAGACCCAGTACTTC. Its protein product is CAISQERQETQYF.